This is a list of T cell receptor beta chains from one sample in a study of CD4 T cells in relation to SARS-CoV-2 and coronaviruses. Repertoires were generated with immunoSEQ multiplex PCR, while TCRdb's copy carries only in-frame clones and drops some. The sample lists about 68,000 clones; 80% to 95% were seen once. Sequences were obtained from naive CD4+ T cells from PBMCs. The origin of the receptors is a human donor in good health. Each CDR3 is given with its conserved first and last residue. Each record gives: clone size, J gene, V gene, D gene, CDR3 protein, CDR3 DNA. D genes are given only for firm matches. Size is stated for part of the rows, as once, few or many counts, or as a class when the clone is expanded.

abundance: -; j_gene: TRBJ1-4; v_gene: TRBV29-1; d_gene: -; CDR3aa: CSVGGVARDEKLFF; CDR3nt: TGCAGCGTTGGGGGCGTAGCCAGGGACGAAAAACTGTTTTTT
abundance: -; j_gene: TRBJ2-7; v_gene: TRBV9; d_gene: TRBD1; CDR3aa: CASSVGQGAYEQYF; CDR3nt: TGTGCCAGCAGCGTAGGACAGGGCGCCTACGAGCAGTACTTC
abundance: -; j_gene: TRBJ2-1; v_gene: TRBV3-1/TRBV3-2; d_gene: -; CDR3aa: CASSPGLSTIPYEQFF; CDR3nt: TGTGCCAGCAGCCCTGGACTCTCCACCATACCCTATGAGCAGTTCTTC
abundance: -; j_gene: TRBJ2-1; v_gene: TRBV27; d_gene: TRBD2; CDR3aa: CASSRTKTSGVDHYNEQFF; CDR3nt: TGTGCCAGCAGTAGGACCAAGACTAGCGGAGTTGATCACTACAATGAGCAGTTCTTC
abundance: -; j_gene: TRBJ1-2; v_gene: TRBV24-1; d_gene: -; CDR3aa: CATSDATDPVACYTF; CDR3nt: TGTGCCACCAGTGATGCGACGGACCCGGTCGCTTGCTACACCTTC
abundance: -; j_gene: TRBJ2-7; v_gene: TRBV27; d_gene: TRBD2; CDR3aa: CASTSGSYEQYF; CDR3nt: TGTGCCAGCACTAGCGGTTCCTACGAGCAGTACTTC
abundance: -; j_gene: TRBJ2-7; v_gene: TRBV20-1; d_gene: TRBD1; CDR3aa: CSAGDSYEQYF; CDR3nt: TGCAGTGCGGGGGACAGCTACGAGCAGTACTTC
abundance: -; j_gene: TRBJ2-2; v_gene: TRBV5-1; d_gene: TRBD1; CDR3aa: CASSLAPGTAHTGELFF; CDR3nt: TGCGCCAGCAGCTTGGCCCCCGGGACAGCTCACACCGGGGAGCTGTTTTTT
abundance: -; j_gene: TRBJ1-2; v_gene: TRBV28; d_gene: -; CDR3aa: CASRRQRHYGYTF; CDR3nt: TGTGCCAGCAGACGACAGAGACACTATGGCTACACCTTC
abundance: -; j_gene: TRBJ1-5; v_gene: TRBV6-2/TRBV6-3; d_gene: -; CDR3aa: CASSSRGDSNQPQHF; CDR3nt: TGTGCCAGCAGCTCCCGGGGGGATAGCAATCAGCCCCAGCATTTT
abundance: few; j_gene: TRBJ1-1; v_gene: TRBV2; d_gene: -; CDR3aa: CASSDIITTNTEAFF; CDR3nt: TGTGCCAGCAGTGACATAATTACAACGAACACTGAAGCTTTCTTT
abundance: -; j_gene: TRBJ2-3; v_gene: TRBV6-5; d_gene: -; CDR3aa: CASRGFTDTQYF; CDR3nt: TGTGCCTCCCGGGGTTTCACAGATACGCAGTATTTT
abundance: -; j_gene: TRBJ1-5; v_gene: TRBV5-1; d_gene: -; CDR3aa: CASSLGGTGSGGNQPQHF; CDR3nt: TGCGCCAGCAGCTTGGGGGGTACAGGGAGCGGCGGCAATCAGCCCCAGCATTTT
abundance: few; j_gene: TRBJ1-2; v_gene: TRBV7-3; d_gene: -; CDR3aa: CASSLTPGDYGYTF; CDR3nt: TGTGCCAGCAGCTTAACACCGGGAGACTATGGCTACACCTTC
abundance: -; j_gene: TRBJ2-5; v_gene: TRBV6-2/TRBV6-3; d_gene: -; CDR3aa: CASSNGETQYF; CDR3nt: TGTGCCAGCAGCAACGGGGAGACCCAGTACTTC
abundance: -; j_gene: TRBJ2-1; v_gene: TRBV24-1; d_gene: -; CDR3aa: CATSDLFEQFF; CDR3nt: TGTGCCACCAGTGATTTGTTTGAGCAGTTCTTC
abundance: -; j_gene: TRBJ1-5; v_gene: TRBV28; d_gene: TRBD1; CDR3aa: CASSLFGGTGGHSNQPQHF; CDR3nt: TGTGCCAGCAGTTTATTTGGGGGGACAGGGGGACATAGCAATCAGCCCCAGCATTTT
abundance: once; j_gene: TRBJ2-3; v_gene: TRBV24-1; d_gene: -; CDR3aa: CATQRAGSTDTQYF; CDR3nt: TGTGCCACTCAAAGGGCCGGGAGCACAGATACGCAGTATTTT
abundance: -; j_gene: TRBJ2-1; v_gene: TRBV12-3/TRBV12-4; d_gene: -; CDR3aa: CASSLNVNEQFF; CDR3nt: TGTGCCAGCAGTTTAAACGTCAATGAGCAGTTCTTC
abundance: -; j_gene: TRBJ2-2; v_gene: TRBV6-6; d_gene: -; CDR3aa: CASSQPHGGGGELFF; CDR3nt: TGTGCCAGCAGCCAACCCCACGGGGGTGGCGGGGAGCTGTTTTTT
abundance: -; j_gene: TRBJ2-7; v_gene: TRBV7-2; d_gene: TRBD1; CDR3aa: CASSSPRDRGTSRSYEQYF; CDR3nt: TGTGCCAGCAGTTCCCCCCGGGACAGGGGGACTTCCCGCTCCTACGAGCAGTACTTC
abundance: -; j_gene: TRBJ2-7; v_gene: TRBV2; d_gene: TRBD1; CDR3aa: CASSLRDRGAYEQYF; CDR3nt: TGTGCCAGCAGCCTCCGGGACAGGGGAGCCTACGAGCAGTACTTC
abundance: -; j_gene: TRBJ2-5; v_gene: TRBV13; d_gene: -; CDR3aa: CASSSGEETQYF; CDR3nt: TGTGCCAGCAGCTCGGGGGAAGAGACCCAGTACTTC
abundance: few; j_gene: TRBJ1-1; v_gene: TRBV9; d_gene: -; CDR3aa: CASSALNTEAFF; CDR3nt: TGTGCCAGCAGCGCCTTGAACACTGAAGCTTTCTTT
abundance: -; j_gene: TRBJ2-7; v_gene: TRBV2; d_gene: -; CDR3aa: CASRYTGTPTYEQYF; CDR3nt: TGTGCCAGCAGGTATACCGGGACACCAACCTACGAGCAGTACTTC
abundance: -; j_gene: TRBJ2-4; v_gene: TRBV6-2/TRBV6-3; d_gene: -; CDR3aa: CASSPQGLAKNIQYF; CDR3nt: TGTGCCAGCAGCCCACAGGGACTAGCCAAAAACATTCAGTACTTC
abundance: -; j_gene: TRBJ1-1; v_gene: TRBV25-1; d_gene: -; CDR3aa: CASQQGVTEAFF; CDR3nt: TGTGCCAGTCAACAGGGTGTCACTGAAGCTTTCTTT
abundance: -; j_gene: TRBJ2-7; v_gene: TRBV19; d_gene: TRBD2; CDR3aa: CASSTLLGATGGREQYF; CDR3nt: TGTGCCAGTAGTACCCTCCTAGGCGCGACGGGGGGGCGCGAGCAGTACTTC